This T cell receptor beta chain was retrieved from a study of cytomegalovirus exposure and HLA in healthy donors. Study summary: Earlier work reported 110 million or so unique TCR beta sequences from about 190 million T cells. Points from the study as a whole: The productive fraction for most TCR beta V segments was about 87% or about 30% in an earlier analysis. As a later analysis revealed, most CMV-associated TCR beta chains appeared HLA-restricted. Specificity of a few CMV-associated chains for CMV antigens was verified in vitro.

Germline CDR1 SGHTA, CDR2 FQGNSA. The CDR3 totals 12 residues. V gave up 1 base and J gave up 11 bases, with 8 bases separating them. Note on this clone: Its specificity is not known.

The primer mix had 60 Vbeta and 13 Jbeta primers. Generated by immunoSEQ multiplex PCR, the TCRdb table keeps only in-frame clones and is missing some. The sample comprises about 200,000 clones, 70% to 80% of which are singletons, and roughly 2.1% rests with the top ten. The TCR was taken from a woman under 40 in good health and CMV-seropositive. This chain joins TRBV7-2 and TRBJ1-4; possibly TRBD1 for D (5 bases). The source material was PBMCs. The CDR3 sequence: CASSLDGGKLFF. The CDR3 DNA follows: TGTGCCAGCAGCTTAGATGGGGGGAAACTGTTTTTT.